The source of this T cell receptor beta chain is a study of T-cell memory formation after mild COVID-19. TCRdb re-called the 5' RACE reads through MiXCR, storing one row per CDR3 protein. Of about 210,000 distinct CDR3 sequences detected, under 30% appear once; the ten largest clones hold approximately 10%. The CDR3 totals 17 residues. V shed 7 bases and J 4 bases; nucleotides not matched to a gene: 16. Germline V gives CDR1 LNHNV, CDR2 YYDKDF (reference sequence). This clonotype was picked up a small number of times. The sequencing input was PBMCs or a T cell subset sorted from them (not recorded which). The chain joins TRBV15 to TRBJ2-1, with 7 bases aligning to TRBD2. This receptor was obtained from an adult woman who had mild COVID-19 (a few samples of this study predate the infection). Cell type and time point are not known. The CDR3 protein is CATKRDSRLASYNEQFF. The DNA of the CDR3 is TGTGCCACCAAGCGGGACTCCAGACTAGCCTCGTACAATGAGCAGTTCTTC.